This T cell receptor beta chain emerged from a study of blood T cell repertoires in COVID-19. About the study: Sources were T cells, B-cell-depleted T cells, or PBMCs; the material itself was cDNA or gDNA.

Sequencing was performed with immunoSEQ multiplex PCR; in TCRdb, only in-frame clones are kept and a portion is missing. There are approximately 250,000 clones in the sample; around 90% occur only once, and roughly 4.9% lies in the top ten. Only one count was recorded for this clone. The V and J ends lost 5 bases and 5 bases, in that order; junction bases with no gene match: 2. The germline CDR1 and CDR2 sequences are MNHEY and SVGAGI. The CDR3 consists of 12 residues. This clonotype was sampled from a woman aged 55-69 years with COVID-19, enrolled during active disease. This rearrangement joins TRBV6-5 to TRBJ2-7; 8 bases fit TRBD1. The sequencing input was peripheral blood. This chain's CDR3 is CASSPGGNEQYF. The CDR3 coding sequence is TGTGCCAGCAGTCCAGGGGGCAACGAGCAGTACTTC.